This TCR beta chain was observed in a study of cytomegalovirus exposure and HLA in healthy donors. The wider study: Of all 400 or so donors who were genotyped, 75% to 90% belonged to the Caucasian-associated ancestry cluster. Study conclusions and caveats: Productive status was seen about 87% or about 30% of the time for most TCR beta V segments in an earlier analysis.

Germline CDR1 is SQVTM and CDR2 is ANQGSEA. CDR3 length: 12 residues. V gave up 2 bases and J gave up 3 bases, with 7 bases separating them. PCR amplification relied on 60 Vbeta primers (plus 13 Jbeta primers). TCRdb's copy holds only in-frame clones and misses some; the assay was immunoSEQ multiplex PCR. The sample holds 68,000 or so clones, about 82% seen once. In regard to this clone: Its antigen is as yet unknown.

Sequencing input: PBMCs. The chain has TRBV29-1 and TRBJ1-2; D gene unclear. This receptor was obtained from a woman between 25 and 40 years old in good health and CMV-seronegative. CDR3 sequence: CSVETEYYGYTF. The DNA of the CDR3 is TGCAGCGTTGAAACAGAGTACTATGGCTACACCTTC.